The clone carrying this T cell receptor beta chain has a single count. The data originate from a study of blood T cell repertoires in COVID-19. At the level of the study: Some COVID-19 samples were acute and others convalescent; all came from the United States, Italy and Spain.

Only in-frame clones appear in the TCRdb table, and some are missing; sequencing was by immunoSEQ multiplex PCR. The sample includes 60,000 to 75,000 clones, 70% to 85% of them seen just once. The junction had 4 bases not matched to a gene; V was cut back by 6 bases and J by 13 bases. CDR1 and CDR2 from the germline V gene are LNHDA and SQIVND (reference sequence). The CDR3 extends over 11 amino acids. The sample comprised peripheral blood. This clonotype was sampled from a woman aged 45-65 years with acute or convalescent COVID-19. The genes are TRBV19 and TRBJ1-5; 9 bases align to TRBD1. The CDR3 is CASRDRGSQHF. The DNA for the CDR3 is TGTGCCAGTAGGGACAGGGGATCTCAGCATTTT.